The present entry profiles one TCR beta chain with its context. The CDR3 is 16 residues long. CDR1 SGHVS and CDR2 FQNEAQ come from the germline V gene. Losses at the gene ends were 0 bases for V and 0 bases for J; bases not matched to a gene: 5. Sequencing used immunoSEQ multiplex PCR; TCRdb keeps in-frame clones, though not all of them. The sample yields about 380,000 clones, 81% seen once. The data were taken from a study of blood T cell repertoires in COVID-19. Study-wide context: COVID-19 samples from acute and convalescent phases originated in the United States, Italy and Spain.

The chain links TRBV7-8 to TRBJ2-7, with 7 bases matching TRBD2. The sample consisted of peripheral blood. This TCR derives from a human donor with acute or convalescent COVID-19. The donor label of this sample is uncertain. The chain's CDR3 is CASSLASSGYSYEQYF. The CDR3 nucleotides read TGTGCCAGCAGCTTAGCGTCTAGCGGATACTCCTACGAGCAGTACTTC.